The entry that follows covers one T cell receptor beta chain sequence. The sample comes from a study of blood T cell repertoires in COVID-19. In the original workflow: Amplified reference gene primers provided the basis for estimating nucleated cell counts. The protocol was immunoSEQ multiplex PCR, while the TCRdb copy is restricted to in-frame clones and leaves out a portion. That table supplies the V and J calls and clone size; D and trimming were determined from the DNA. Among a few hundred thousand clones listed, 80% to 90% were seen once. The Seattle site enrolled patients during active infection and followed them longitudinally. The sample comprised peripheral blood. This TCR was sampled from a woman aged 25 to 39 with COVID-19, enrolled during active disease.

The CDR3 spells CASSVTGGKYSPLHF. The CDR3 DNA is TGTGCCAGCAGCGTGACAGGGGGCAAATATTCACCCCTCCACTTT. V and J are TRBV11-2 and TRBJ1-6, with 10 positions matching TRBD1. With V trimmed by 5 bases and J by 8 bases, 6 bases remained unmatched. Germline V gene sequence: CDR1 SGHAT, CDR2 FQNNGV. The length of the CDR3 is 15 residues.